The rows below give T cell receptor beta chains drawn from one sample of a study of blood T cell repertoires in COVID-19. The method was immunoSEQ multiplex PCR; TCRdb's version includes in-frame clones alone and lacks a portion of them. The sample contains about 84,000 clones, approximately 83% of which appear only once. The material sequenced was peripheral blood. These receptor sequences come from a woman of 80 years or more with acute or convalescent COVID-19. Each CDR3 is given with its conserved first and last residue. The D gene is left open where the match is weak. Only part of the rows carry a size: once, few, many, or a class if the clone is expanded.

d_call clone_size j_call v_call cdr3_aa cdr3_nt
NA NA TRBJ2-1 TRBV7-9 CASSPVSMSSYNEQFF TGTGCCAGCAGCCCCGTTTCCATGAGCTCCTACAATGAGCAGTTCTTC
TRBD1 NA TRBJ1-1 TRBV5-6 CASSPDRETEAFF TGTGCCAGCAGCCCTGACAGGGAAACTGAAGCTTTCTTT
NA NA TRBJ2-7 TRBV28 CASRRDSYEQYF TGTGCCAGCAGAAGAGACAGCTACGAGCAGTACTTC
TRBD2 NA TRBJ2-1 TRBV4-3 CASSDSGGTNEQFF TGCGCCAGCAGCGATAGCGGGGGAACCAATGAGCAGTTCTTC
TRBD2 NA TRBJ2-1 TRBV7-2 CASSPGTILYEQFF TGTGCCAGCAGCCCCGGGACTATTCTCTATGAGCAGTTCTTC
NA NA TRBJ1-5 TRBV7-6 CASSSHLGCPSNQPQHF TGTGCCAGCAGCTCCCACCTCGGTTGCCCTAGCAATCAGCCCCAGCATTTT
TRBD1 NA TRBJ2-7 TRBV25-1 CASRPTGANEQYF TGTGCCAGCAGACCGACAGGGGCTAACGAGCAGTACTTC
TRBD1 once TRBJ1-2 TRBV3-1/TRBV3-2 CASSRQGSRYGYTF TGTGCCAGCAGCCGACAGGGATCACGCTATGGCTACACCTTC
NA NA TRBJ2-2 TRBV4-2 CASSQEGTRGSGELFF TGTGCCAGCAGCCAAGAAGGAACCCGGGGGTCCGGGGAGCTGTTTTTT
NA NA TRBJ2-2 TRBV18 CASSPGEETLIPGELFF TGTGCCAGCTCACCAGGGGAGGAGACCCTCATTCCCGGGGAGCTGTTTTTT
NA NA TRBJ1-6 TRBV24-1 CATFPARNSPLHF TGTGCCACCTTCCCTGCGCGAAATTCACCCCTCCACTTT
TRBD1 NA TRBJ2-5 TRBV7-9 CASSRTGTQETQYF TGTGCCAGCAGCCGGACAGGGACCCAAGAGACCCAGTACTTC
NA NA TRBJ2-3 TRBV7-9 CASSLVEGAGTDTQYF TGTGCCAGCAGCTTAGTGGAGGGGGCGGGAACAGATACGCAGTATTTT
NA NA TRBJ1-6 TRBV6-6 CASSYSFNSPLHF TGTGCCAGCAGTTACAGCTTTAATTCACCCCTCCACTTT
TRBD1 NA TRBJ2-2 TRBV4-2 CASSSRTGWTGELFF TGTGCCAGCAGCTCCCGGACAGGGTGGACCGGGGAGCTGTTTTTT
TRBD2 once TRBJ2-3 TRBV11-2 CASSLRLAATDTQYF TGTGCCAGCAGCCTCCGACTAGCGGCCACAGATACGCAGTATTTT
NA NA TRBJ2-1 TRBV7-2 CASSTRLGLGSYNEQFF TGTGCCAGCAGCACCCGACTCGGGTTAGGCTCCTACAATGAGCAGTTCTTC
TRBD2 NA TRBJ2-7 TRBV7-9 CASSFSAGGLDEQYF TGTGCCAGCAGCTTTTCTGCGGGAGGGCTGGACGAGCAGTACTTC
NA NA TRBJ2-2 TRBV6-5 CASTANTGELFF TGTGCCAGTACAGCGAACACCGGGGAGCTGTTTTTT
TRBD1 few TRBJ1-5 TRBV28 CASSVAQGKNQPQHF TGTGCCAGCAGTGTAGCACAGGGGAAAAATCAGCCCCAGCATTTT
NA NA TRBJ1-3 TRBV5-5 CASSGQGSGNTIYF TGTGCCAGCAGCGGGCAGGGCTCTGGAAACACCATATATTTT
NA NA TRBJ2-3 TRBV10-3 CAIKGNTDTQYF TGTGCCATCAAGGGGAACACAGATACGCAGTATTTT
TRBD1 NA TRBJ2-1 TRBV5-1 CASGKQGQGVYNEQFF TGCGCCAGCGGGAAACAAGGGCAGGGGGTCTACAATGAGCAGTTCTTC
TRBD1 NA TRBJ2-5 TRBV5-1 CASSPTGGAKTQYF TGCGCCAGCAGCCCGACAGGGGGCGCAAAGACCCAGTACTTC
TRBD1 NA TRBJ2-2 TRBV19 CASSPGTVWVGELFF TGTGCCAGTAGCCCCGGGACAGTCTGGGTCGGGGAGCTGTTTTTT
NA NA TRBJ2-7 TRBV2 CASSEQYSAYEQYF TGTGCCAGCAGTGAACAGTACAGTGCCTACGAGCAGTACTTC
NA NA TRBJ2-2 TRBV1 CTSSQDGEGELNTGELFF TGCACCAGCAGCCAAGATGGGGAGGGGGAGCTTAACACCGGGGAGCTGTTTTTT
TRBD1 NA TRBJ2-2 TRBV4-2 CASSQQGAGGELFF TGTGCCAGCAGCCAACAGGGGGCCGGCGGGGAGCTGTTTTTT
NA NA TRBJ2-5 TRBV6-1 CASSELKGHETQYF TGTGCCAGCAGTGAATTGAAGGGGCACGAGACCCAGTACTTC
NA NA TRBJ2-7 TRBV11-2 CASSLTSSEAYEQYF TGTGCCAGCAGCTTAACGTCTAGCGAAGCCTACGAGCAGTACTTC
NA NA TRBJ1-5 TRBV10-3 CATSGGSNQPQHF TGTGCCACCTCGGGGGGGAGCAATCAGCCCCAGCATTTT
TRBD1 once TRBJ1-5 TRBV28 CASSSQQIQAGGIGQPQHF TGTGCCAGCAGTTCGCAACAGATACAAGCAGGGGGGATAGGTCAGCCCCAGCATTTT
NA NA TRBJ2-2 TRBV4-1 CASSQFPGSNTGELFF TGCGCCAGCAGCCAATTTCCCGGGAGCAACACCGGGGAGCTGTTTTTT
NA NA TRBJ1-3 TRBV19 CASSISVGTVGGTIYF TGTGCCAGTAGTATATCCGTCGGGACGGTCGGGGGCACCATATATTTT
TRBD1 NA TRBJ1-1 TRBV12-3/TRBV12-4 CASRDRGEAFF TGTGCCAGCAGAGACAGGGGTGAAGCTTTCTTT
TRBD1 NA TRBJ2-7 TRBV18 CASSPPGTGGDEQYF TGTGCCAGCTCACCACCGGGGACAGGGGGCGACGAGCAGTACTTC
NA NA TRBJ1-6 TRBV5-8 CASSFPTGANSPLHF TGTGCCAGCAGCTTCCCGACAGGCGCCAATTCACCCCTCCACTTT
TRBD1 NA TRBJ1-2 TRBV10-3 CAISGTGLNYGYTF TGTGCCATCAGTGGGACAGGTCTAAACTATGGCTACACCTTC
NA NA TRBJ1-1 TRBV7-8 CASSLAPPGTLGTEAFF TGTGCCAGCAGCTTAGCTCCCCCAGGGACTTTAGGGACTGAAGCTTTCTTT
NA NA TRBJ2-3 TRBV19 CASSVERNTDTQYF TGTGCCAGTAGTGTTGAGCGGAACACAGATACGCAGTATTTT
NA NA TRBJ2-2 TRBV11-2 CASSPLGGGGYTGELFF TGTGCCAGCAGCCCCTTAGGGGGGGGAGGATACACCGGGGAGCTGTTTTTT
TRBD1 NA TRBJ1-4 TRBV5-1 CASSQDRSGGKLFF TGCGCCAGCAGCCAGGACAGGTCGGGTGGAAAACTGTTTTTT
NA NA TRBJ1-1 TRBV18 CASSLDRAQGRGTEAFF TGTGCCAGCTCACTGGACCGGGCCCAAGGCCGGGGAACTGAAGCTTTCTTT
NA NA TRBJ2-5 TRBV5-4 CASSLGGGMGETQYF TGTGCCAGCAGCTTAGGCGGCGGGATGGGGGAGACCCAGTACTTC